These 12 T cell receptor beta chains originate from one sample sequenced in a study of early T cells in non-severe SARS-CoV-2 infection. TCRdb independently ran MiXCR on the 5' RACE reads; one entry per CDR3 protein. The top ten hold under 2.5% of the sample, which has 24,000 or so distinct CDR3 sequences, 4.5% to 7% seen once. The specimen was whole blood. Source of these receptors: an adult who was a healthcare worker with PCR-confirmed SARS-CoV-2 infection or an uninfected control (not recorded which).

The CDR3 here is CASSRPVSGELFF. The CDR3 nucleotides read TGTGCCAGCAGCCGTCCCGTGTCCGGGGAGCTGTTTTTT. This sequence joins TRBV7-9 and TRBJ2-2, with D unresolved. CDR3 length: 13 amino acids. Trimming took off 5 bases at V and 6 bases at J, with 10 bases between the two ends. Germline V gene sequence: CDR1 SEHNR, CDR2 FQNEAQ (reference sequence).

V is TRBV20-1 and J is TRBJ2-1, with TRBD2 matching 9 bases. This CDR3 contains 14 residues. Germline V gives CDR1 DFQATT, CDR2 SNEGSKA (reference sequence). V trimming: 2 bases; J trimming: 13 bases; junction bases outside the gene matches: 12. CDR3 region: CSARFQRGVKEQFF. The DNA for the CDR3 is TGCAGTGCTAGATTCCAGCGGGGGGTAAAGGAACAGTTCTTC.

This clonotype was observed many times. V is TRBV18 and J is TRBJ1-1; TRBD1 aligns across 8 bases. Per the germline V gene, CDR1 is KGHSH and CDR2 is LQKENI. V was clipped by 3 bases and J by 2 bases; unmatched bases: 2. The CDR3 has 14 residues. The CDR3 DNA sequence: TGTGCCAGCTCACCTGGACAGGGTAACACTGAAGCTTTCTTT. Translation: CASSPGQGNTEAFF.

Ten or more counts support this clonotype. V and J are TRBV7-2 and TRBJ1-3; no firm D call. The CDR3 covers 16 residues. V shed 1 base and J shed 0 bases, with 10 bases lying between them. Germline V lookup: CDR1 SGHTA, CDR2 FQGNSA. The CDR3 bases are TGTGCCAGCAGCTTAGGGGCAGCCGTCTCTGGAAACACCATATATTTT. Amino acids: CASSLGAAVSGNTIYF.

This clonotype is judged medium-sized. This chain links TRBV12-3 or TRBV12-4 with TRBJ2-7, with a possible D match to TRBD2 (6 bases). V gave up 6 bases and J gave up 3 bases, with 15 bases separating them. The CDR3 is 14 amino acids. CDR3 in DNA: TGTGCCAGCAGGCGGAGGGGTCGGAGCTACGAGCAGTACTTC. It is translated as CASRRRGRSYEQYF.

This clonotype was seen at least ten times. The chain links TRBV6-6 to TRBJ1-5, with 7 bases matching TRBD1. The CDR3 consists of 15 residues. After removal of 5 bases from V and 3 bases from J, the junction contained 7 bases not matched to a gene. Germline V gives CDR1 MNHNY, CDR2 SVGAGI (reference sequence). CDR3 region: CASSVGTVFNQPQHF. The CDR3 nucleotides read TGTGCCAGCAGTGTCGGGACAGTCTTCAATCAGCCCCAGCATTTT.

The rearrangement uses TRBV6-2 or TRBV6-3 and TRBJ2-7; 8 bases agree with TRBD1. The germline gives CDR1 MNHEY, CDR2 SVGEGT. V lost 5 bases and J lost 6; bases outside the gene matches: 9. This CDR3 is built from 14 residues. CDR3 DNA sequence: TGTGCCAGCAGTGGCAGACAGGGGATCGGCGAGCAGTACTTC. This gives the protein CASSGRQGIGEQYF.

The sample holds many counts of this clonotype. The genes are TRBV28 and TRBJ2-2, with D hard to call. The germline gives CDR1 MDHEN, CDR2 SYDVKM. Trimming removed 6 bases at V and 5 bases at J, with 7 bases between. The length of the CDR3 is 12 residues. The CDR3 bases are TGTGCCAGCAGCCTAGGGACCGGGGAGCTGTTTTTT. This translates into CASSLGTGELFF.

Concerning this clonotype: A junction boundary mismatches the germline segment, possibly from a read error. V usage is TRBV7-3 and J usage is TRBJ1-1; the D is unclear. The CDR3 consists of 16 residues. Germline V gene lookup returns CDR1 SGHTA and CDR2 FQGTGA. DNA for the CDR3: TGCGCCAGCAGCTTAATGGCTGCAGCCTTGAACACTGAAGCTTTCTTT. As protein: CASSLMAAALNTEAFF.

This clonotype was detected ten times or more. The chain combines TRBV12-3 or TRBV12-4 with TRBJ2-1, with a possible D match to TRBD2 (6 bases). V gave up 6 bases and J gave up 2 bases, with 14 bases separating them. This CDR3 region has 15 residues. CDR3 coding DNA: TGTGCCAGCAGCCGAATAGCGGTAACCTACAATGAGCAGTTCTTC. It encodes CASSRIAVTYNEQFF.

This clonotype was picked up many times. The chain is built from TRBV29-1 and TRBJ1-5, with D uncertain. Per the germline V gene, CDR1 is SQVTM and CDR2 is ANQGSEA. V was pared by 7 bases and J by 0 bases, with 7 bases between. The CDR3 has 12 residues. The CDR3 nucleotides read TGCAGCGCTGCCGGTAGCAATCAGCCCCAGCATTTT. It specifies CSAAGSNQPQHF.

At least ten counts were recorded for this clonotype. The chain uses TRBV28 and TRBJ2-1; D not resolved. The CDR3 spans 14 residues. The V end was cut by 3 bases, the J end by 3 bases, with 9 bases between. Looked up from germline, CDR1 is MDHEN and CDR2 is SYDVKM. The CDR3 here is CASSLGVRYNEQFF. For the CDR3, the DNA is TGTGCCAGCAGTTTGGGTGTGCGCTACAATGAGCAGTTCTTC.